This T cell receptor beta chain was profiled in a study of CD8+ T cells in alopecia areata. Reverse transcribed after extraction, RNA yielded cDNA as the sequencing template. The table came from immunoSEQ multiplex PCR; TCRdb's copy has only in-frame clones and leaves some out. The sample offers more than 250,000 clones and no singletons, the top ten holding less than 1.5%. Scientists pooled cutaneous lymph node cells and sorted them on CD4, CD8alpha, NKG2D, NKG2ACE and other markers. The CDR3 loop spans 13 amino acids. Germline lookup yields CDR1 NNHDY and CDR2 SYVADS. This clone has more than one count but fewer than ten. Gene names are mouse gene names. The DNA ends 4 residues before the CDR3 does, and the rest of the CDR3 is filled in from the germline J gene.

The chain uses TRBV13-3 and TRBJ2-5; weak D call: TRBD1 (5 bases). Sequences were obtained from CD4+ T cells sorted from a lymph node. This clonotype was obtained from a C3H/HeJ mouse with alopecia areata. This strain's MHC haplotype is H2-k. Incomplete CDR3 DNA: TGTGCCAGCAGTGAAGGACAAATAGAC. Translating gives CASSEGQID. In full, the CDR3 reads CASSEGQIDTQYF.